This T cell receptor beta chain comes out of a study of CD8+ T cells in alopecia areata. Across the study: Administration of oral tofacitinib to treated patients was at 5 to 10 mg twice daily. Study-wide results and caveats: In patients, TCRs were shared less clearly than in mice, and HLA may possibly be involved.

Germline V CDR1 and CDR2: SGHAT, FQNNGV. This CDR3 has 15 amino acids. The V gene lost 4 bases and the J gene lost 4 bases, with 16 bases spanning the gap. Researchers gathered lesional scalp punch biopsies and peripheral blood from patients with alopecia areata. RNA was isolated and reverse transcribed to cDNA, the sequencing template. Only in-frame clones appear in the TCRdb table, and some are missing; sequencing was by immunoSEQ multiplex PCR. Among 9,000 to 13,000 clones listed, 55% to 65% were seen once. As regards this clone: The target antigen is unknown.

The specimen was skin, collected at week 0. This receptor was taken from a human donor with alopecia areata. This chain joins TRBV11-2 and TRBJ1-2; a weak D match, TRBD1 (6 bases). The CDR3 is CASSWGGGSPYGYTF. As DNA, the CDR3 is TGTGCCAGCAGCTGGGGTGGGGGCAGCCCCTATGGCTACACCTTC.